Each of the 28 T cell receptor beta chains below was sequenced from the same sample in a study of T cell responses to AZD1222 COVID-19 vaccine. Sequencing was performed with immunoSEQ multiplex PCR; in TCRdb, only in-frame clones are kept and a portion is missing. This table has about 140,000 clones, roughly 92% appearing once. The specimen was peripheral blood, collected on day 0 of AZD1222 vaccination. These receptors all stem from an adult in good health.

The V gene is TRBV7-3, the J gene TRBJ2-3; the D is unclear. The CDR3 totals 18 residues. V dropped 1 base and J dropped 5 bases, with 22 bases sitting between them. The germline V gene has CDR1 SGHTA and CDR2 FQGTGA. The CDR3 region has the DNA TGTGCCAGCAGCTTAAGGGAACTACAGCGTCAGAGTAGAGATACGCAGTATTTT. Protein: CASSLRELQRQSRDTQYF.

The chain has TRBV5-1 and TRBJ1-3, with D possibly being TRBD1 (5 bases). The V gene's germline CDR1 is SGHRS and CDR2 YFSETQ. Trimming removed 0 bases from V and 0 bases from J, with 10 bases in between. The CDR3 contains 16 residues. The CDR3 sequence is CASSLDRPDSGNTIYF. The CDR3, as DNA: TGCGCCAGCAGCTTGGACAGGCCGGACTCTGGAAACACCATATATTTT.

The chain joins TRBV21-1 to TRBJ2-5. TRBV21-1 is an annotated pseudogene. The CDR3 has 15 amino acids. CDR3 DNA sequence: TGTGCCAGCAGCCGTCCGAGACCTGGGGGAAAGACCCAGTACTTC. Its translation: CASSRPRPGGKTQYF.

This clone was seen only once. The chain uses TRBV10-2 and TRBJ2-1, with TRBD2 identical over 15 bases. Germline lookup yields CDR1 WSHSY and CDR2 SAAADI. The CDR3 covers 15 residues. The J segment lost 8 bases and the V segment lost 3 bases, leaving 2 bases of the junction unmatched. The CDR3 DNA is TGCGCCAGCAGTGAAGGACTAGCGGGAGGGGATGAGCAGTTCTTC. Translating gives CASSEGLAGGDEQFF.

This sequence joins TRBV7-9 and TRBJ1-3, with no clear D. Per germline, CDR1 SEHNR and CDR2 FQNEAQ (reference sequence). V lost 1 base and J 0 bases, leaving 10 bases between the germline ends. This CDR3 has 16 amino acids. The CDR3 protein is CASSLVGSYSGNTIYF. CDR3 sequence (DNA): TGTGCCAGCAGCTTAGTAGGTAGCTACTCTGGAAACACCATATATTTT.

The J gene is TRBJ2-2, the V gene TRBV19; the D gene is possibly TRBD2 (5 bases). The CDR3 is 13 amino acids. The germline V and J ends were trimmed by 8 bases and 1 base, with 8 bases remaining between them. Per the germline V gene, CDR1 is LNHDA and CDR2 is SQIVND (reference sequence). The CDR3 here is CASEGRNTGELFF. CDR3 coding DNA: TGTGCCAGTGAGGGCAGGAACACCGGGGAGCTGTTTTTT.

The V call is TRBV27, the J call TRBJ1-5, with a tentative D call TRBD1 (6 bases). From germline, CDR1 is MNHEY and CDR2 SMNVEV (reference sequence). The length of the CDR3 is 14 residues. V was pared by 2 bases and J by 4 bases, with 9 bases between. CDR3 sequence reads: CASSLRTGNQPQHF. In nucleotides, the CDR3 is TGTGCCAGCAGTTTACGCACAGGGAATCAGCCCCAGCATTTT.

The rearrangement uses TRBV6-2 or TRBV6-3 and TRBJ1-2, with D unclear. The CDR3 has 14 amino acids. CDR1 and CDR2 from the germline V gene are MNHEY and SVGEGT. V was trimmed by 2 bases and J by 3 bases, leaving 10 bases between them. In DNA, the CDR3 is TGTGCCAGCAGTTACGTTACAAGGGACTATGGCTACACCTTC. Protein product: CASSYVTRDYGYTF.

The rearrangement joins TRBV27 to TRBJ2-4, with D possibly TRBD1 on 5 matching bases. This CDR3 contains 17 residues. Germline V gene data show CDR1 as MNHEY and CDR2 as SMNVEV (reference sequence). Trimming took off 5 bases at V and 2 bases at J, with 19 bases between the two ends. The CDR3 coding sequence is TGTGCCAGCAGTCCTCAGGGATGGGATTTGACCAAAAACATTCAGTACTTC. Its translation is CASSPQGWDLTKNIQYF.

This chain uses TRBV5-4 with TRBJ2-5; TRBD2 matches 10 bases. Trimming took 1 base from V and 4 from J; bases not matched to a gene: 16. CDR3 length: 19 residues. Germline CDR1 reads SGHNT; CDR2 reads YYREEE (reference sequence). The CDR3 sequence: CASSLPWSSGSVGRETQYF. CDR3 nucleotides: TGTGCCAGCAGCTTGCCTTGGTCTAGCGGGAGTGTCGGGCGAGAGACCCAGTACTTC.

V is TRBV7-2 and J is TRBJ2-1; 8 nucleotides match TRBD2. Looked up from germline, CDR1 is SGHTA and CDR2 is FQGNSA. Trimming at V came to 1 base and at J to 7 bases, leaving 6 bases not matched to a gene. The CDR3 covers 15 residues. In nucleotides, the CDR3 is TGTGCCAGCAGCTTAGACGGGGGGGCTTGGAATGAGCAGTTCTTC. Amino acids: CASSLDGGAWNEQFF.

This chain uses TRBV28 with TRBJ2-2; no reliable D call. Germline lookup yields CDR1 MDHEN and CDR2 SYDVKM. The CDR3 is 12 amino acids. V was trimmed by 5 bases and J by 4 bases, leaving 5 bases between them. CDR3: CASSKTTGELFF. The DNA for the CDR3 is TGTGCCAGCAGTAAAACCACCGGGGAGCTGTTTTTT. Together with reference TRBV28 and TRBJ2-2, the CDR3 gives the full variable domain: DVKVTQSSRYLVKRTGEKVFLECVQDMDHENMFWYRQDPGLGLRLIYFSYDVKMKEKGDIPEGYSVSREKKERFSLILESASTNQTSMYLCASSKTTGELFFGEGSRLTVL.

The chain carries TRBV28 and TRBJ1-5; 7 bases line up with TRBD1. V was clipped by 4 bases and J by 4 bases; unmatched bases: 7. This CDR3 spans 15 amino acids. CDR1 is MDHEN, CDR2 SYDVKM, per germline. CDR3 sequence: CASSSTGTWNQPQHF. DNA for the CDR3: TGTGCCAGCAGTTCGACAGGGACTTGGAATCAGCCCCAGCATTTT.

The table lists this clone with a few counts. For the CDR3, the DNA is TGTGCCAGCAGCCTGACTCCTGGGGGTTCACCCCTCCACTTT. Residues: CASSLTPGGSPLHF. The chain is built from TRBV6-5 and TRBJ1-6, with D perhaps TRBD1 (5 bases). Germline V gene data show CDR1 as MNHEY and CDR2 as SVGAGI. This CDR3 has 14 amino acids. The V gene lost 6 bases and the J gene lost 9 bases, with 15 bases spanning the gap.

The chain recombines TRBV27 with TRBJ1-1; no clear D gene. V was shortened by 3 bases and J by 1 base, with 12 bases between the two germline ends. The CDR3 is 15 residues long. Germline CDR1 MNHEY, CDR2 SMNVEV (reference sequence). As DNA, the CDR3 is TGTGCCAGCAGTTTCCTAAGGGAACGGAACACTGAAGCTTTCTTT. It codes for CASSFLRERNTEAFF.

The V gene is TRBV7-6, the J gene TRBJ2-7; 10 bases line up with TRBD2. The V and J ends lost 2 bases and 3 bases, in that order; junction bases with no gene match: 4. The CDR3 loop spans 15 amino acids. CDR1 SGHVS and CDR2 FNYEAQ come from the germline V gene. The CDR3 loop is CASSLLAGAGYEQYF. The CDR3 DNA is TGTGCCAGCAGCTTACTAGCGGGAGCGGGCTACGAGCAGTACTTC. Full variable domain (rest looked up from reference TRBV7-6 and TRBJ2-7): GAGVSQSPRYKVTKRGQDVALRCDPISGHVSLYWYRQALGQGPEFLTYFNYEAQQDKSGLPNDRFSAERPEGSISTLTIQRTEQRDSAMYRCASSLLAGAGYEQYFGPGTRLTVT.

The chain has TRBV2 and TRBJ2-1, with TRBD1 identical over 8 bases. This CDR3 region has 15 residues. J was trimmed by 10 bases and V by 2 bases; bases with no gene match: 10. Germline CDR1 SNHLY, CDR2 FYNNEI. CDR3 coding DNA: TGTGCCAGCAGTGAACAATGGACAGGGATGGGAGAGCAGTTCTTC. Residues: CASSEQWTGMGEQFF.

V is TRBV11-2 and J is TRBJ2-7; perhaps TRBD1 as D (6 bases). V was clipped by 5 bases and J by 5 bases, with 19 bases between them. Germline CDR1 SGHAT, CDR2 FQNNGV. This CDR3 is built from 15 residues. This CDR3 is CASSPLGGAGHEQYF. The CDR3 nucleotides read TGTGCCAGCAGCCCACTAGGGGGAGCTGGTCACGAGCAGTACTTC.

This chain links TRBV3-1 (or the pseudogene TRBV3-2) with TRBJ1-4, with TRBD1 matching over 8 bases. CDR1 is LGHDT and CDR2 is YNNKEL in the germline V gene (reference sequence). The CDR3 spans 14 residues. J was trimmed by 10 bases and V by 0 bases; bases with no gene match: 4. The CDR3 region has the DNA TGTGCCAGCAGCCAAGAGGACAGGGAGGGAAAACTGTTTTTT. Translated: CASSQEDREGKLFF.

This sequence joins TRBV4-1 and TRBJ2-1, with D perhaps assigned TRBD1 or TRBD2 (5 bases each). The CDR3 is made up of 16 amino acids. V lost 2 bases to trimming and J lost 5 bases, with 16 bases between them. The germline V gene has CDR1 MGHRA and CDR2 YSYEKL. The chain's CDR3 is CASSQRPGTQHNEQFF. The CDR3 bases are TGCGCCAGCAGCCAACGACCCGGGACGCAACACAATGAGCAGTTCTTC.

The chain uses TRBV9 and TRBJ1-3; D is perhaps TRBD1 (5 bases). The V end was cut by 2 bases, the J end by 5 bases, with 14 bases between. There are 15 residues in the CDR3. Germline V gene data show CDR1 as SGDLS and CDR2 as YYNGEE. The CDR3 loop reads CASSVGIWTRNTIYF. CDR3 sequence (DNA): TGTGCCAGCAGCGTGGGGATTTGGACACGAAACACCATATATTTT.

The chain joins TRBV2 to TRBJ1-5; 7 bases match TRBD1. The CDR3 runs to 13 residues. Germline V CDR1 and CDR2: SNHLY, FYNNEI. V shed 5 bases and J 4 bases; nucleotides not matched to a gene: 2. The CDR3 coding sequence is TGTGCCAGCAGTCGACAGGGAAATCAGCCCCAGCATTTT. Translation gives CASSRQGNQPQHF.

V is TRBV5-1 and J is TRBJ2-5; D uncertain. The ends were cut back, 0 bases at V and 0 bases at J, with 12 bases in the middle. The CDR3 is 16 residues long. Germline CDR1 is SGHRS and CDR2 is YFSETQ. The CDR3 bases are TGCGCCAGCAGCTTGGGATTAAGGGCAGACCAAGAGACCCAGTACTTC. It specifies CASSLGLRADQETQYF.

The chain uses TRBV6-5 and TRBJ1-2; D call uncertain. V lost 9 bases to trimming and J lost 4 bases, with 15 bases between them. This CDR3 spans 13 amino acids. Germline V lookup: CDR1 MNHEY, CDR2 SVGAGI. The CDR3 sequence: CARIRNSSYGYTF. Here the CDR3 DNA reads TGTGCCAGGATCAGAAATTCTAGCTATGGCTACACCTTC.

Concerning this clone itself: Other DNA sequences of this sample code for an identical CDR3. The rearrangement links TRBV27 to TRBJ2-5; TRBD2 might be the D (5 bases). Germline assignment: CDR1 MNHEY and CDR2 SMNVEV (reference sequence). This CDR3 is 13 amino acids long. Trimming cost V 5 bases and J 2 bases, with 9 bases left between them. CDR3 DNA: TGTGCCAGCAGTCCTCGGGGACAAGAGACCCAGTACTTC. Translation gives CASSPRGQETQYF.

The CDR3 here is CASTMTSWDEQFF. The CDR3 DNA reads TGTGCCAGCACTATGACTAGTTGGGATGAGCAGTTCTTC. The chain links TRBV6-6 to TRBJ2-1, with a possible D match to TRBD2 (6 bases). The CDR3 sequence is 13 residues long. V was shortened by 7 bases and J by 8 bases, with 15 bases between the two germline ends. CDR1 and CDR2 (germline): MNHNY, SVGAGI (reference sequence).

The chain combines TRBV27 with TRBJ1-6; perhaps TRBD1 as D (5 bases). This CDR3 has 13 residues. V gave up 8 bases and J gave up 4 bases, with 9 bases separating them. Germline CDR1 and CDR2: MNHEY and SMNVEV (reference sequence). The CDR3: CASGAGYNSPLHF. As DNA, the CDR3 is TGTGCCAGCGGGGCGGGTTATAATTCACCCCTCCACTTT.

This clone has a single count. In DNA, the CDR3 is TGTGCCAGCAGGGGGGCAGGGGGCCCGGAAACCTACAATGAGCAGTTCTTC. Translating it yields CASRGAGGPETYNEQFF. This sequence joins TRBV9 and TRBJ2-1; 8 bases match TRBD1. The CDR3 runs 17 residues. The V segment lost 5 bases and the J segment 2 bases; nucleotides outside the gene matches: 12. Germline V gives CDR1 SGDLS, CDR2 YYNGEE.